The clone carrying this TCR beta chain was counted only a few times. Its antigen is unknown. Distinct nucleotide sequences in the sample also encode this CDR3. The data are from a study of beta chain features in type 1 diabetes. Broader study findings: Patients showed naive, central memory and Treg TCRB repertoires that appeared more similar than those of healthy donors. Shorter templates may be favored by PCR, equally so in patients and controls. The study found moderately but significantly shorter TCRB CDR3s in all four CD4+ subsets of Type 1 diabetes patients.

Investigators reverse transcribed all isolated RNA, so they sequenced expressed TCRB transcripts. The protocol was immunoSEQ multiplex PCR, while the TCRdb copy is restricted to in-frame clones and leaves out a portion. The top ten hold about 0.01% of the sample, which has around 360,000 clones, roughly 13% seen once. With 6 bases removed from V and 1 base from J, the gap between germline ends came to 9 bases. Germline V gives CDR1 ENHRY, CDR2 SYGVKD. CDR3 size: 13 residues. Sequences were obtained from naive CD4+ T cells from blood. The chain is built from TRBV10-3 and TRBJ1-1; TRBD1 might be the D (6 bases). The receptor comes from a woman aged 18-29 years with type 1 diabetes. The CDR3: CAISGTQNTEAFF. The DNA for the CDR3 is TGTGCCATCAGCGGGACACAGAACACTGAAGCTTTCTTT.